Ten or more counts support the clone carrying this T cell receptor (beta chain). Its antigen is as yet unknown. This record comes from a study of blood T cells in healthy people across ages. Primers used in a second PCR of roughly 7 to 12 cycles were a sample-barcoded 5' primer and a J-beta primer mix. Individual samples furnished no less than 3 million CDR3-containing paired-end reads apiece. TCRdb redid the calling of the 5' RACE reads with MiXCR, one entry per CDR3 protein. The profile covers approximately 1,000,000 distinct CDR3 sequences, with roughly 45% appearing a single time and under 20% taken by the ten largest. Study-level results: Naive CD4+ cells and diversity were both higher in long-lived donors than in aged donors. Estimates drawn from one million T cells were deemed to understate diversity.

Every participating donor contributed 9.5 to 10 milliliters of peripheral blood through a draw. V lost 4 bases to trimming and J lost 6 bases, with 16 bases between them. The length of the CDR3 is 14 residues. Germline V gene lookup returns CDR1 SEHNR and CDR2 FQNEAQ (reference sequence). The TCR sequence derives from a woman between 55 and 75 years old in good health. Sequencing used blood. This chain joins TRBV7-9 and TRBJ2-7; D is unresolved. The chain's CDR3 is CASSSERSATEQYF. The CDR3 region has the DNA TGTGCCAGCAGCTCGGAAAGATCTGCTACCGAGCAGTACTTC.